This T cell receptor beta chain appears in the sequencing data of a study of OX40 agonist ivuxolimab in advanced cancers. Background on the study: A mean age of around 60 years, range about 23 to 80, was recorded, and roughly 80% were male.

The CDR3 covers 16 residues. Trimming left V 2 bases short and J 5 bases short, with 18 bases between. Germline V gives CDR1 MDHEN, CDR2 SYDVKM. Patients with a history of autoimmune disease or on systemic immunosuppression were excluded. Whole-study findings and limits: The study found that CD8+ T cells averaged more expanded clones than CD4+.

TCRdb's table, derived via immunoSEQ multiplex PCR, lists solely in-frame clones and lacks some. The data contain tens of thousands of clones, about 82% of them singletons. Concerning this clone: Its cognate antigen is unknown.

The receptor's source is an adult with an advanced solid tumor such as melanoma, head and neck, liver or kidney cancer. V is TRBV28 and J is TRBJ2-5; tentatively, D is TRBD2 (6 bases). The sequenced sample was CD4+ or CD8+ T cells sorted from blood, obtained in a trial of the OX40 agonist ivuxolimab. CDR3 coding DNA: TGTGCCAGCAGTTTAGCGGAGGGGACGCTGGAGGAGACCCAGTACTTC. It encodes CASSLAEGTLEETQYF.